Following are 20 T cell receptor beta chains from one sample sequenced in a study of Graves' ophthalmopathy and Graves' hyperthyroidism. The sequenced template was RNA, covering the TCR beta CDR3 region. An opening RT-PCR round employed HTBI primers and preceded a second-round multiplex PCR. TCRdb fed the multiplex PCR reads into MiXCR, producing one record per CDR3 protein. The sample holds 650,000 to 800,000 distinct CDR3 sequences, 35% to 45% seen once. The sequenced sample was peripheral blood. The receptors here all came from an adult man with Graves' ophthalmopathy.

This chain's CDR3 is CAISDGGNQETQYF. Here the CDR3 DNA reads TGTGCCATCAGTGACGGCGGCAACCAAGAGACCCAGTACTTC. This sequence joins TRBV10-3 and TRBJ2-5; D not resolved. V was shortened by 3 bases and J by 0 bases, with 8 bases between the two germline ends. The length of the CDR3 is 14 residues. Germline CDR1 and CDR2: ENHRY and SYGVKD.

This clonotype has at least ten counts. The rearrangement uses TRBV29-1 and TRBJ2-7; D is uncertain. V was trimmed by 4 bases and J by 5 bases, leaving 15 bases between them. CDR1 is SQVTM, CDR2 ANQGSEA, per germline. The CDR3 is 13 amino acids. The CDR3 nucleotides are TGCAGCGTTGGTCTACAGTCAAATCACGAGCAGTACTTC. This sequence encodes CSVGLQSNHEQYF.

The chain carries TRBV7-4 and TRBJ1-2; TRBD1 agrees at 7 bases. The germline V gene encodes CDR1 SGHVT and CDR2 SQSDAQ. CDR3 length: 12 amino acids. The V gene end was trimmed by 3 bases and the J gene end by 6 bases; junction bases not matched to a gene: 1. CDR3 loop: CASSFQGDGYTF. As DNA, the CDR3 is TGTGCCAGCAGCTTCCAGGGGGATGGCTACACCTTC.

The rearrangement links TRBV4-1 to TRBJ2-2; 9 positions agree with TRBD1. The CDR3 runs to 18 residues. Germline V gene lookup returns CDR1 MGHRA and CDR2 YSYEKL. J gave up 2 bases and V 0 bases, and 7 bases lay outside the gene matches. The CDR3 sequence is CASSQDRNRGRNTGELFF. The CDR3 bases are TGCGCCAGCAGCCAAGATCGTAACAGGGGGCGAAACACCGGGGAGCTGTTTTTT.

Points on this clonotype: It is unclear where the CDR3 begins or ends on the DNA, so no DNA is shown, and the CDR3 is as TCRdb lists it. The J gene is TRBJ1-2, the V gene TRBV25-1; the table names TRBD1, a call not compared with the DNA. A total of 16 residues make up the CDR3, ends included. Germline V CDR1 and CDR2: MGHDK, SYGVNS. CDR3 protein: CACSARDPLGREGYTF.

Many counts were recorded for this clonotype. DNA for the CDR3: TGTGCCAGCAGTTCAGTGGGGGCCCGCGAAGCTTTCTTT. It encodes CASSSVGAREAFF. This chain uses TRBV6-6 with TRBJ1-1; tentative D call: TRBD1 (6 bases). The V end lost 4 bases, the J end lost 8 bases, and 14 bases lay between the germline ends. In germline, CDR1 is MNHNY, CDR2 SVGAGI (reference sequence). The CDR3 covers 13 residues.

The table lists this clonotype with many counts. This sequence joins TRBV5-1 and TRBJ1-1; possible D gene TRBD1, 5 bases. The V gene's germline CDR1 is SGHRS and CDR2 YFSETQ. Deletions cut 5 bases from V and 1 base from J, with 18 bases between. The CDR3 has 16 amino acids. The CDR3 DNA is TGCGCCAGCAGTCGAGTGATTCTCAGGGAGAACACTGAAGCTTTCTTT. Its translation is CASSRVILRENTEAFF.

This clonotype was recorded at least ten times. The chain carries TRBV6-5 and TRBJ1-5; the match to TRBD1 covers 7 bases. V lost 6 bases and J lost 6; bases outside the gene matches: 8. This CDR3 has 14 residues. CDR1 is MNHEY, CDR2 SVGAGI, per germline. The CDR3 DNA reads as TGTGCCAGCAGCAAAGACAGGGAGCGTCAGCCCCAGCATTTT. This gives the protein CASSKDRERQPQHF.

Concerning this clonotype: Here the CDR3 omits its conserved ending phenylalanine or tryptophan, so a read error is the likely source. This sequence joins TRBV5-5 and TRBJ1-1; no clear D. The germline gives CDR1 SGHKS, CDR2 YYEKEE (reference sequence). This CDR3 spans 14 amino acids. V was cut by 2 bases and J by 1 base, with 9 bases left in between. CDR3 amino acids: CASSFEGRNTEAFL. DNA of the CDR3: TGTGCCAGCAGCTTCGAAGGTCGGAACACTGAAGCTTTCCTT.

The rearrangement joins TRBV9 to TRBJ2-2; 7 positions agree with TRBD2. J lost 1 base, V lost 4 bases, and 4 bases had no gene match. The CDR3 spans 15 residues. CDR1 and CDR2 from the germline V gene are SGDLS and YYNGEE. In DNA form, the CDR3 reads TGTGCCAGCAGCCCTACGGGGGGGAACACCGGGGAGCTGTTTTTT. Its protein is CASSPTGGNTGELFF.

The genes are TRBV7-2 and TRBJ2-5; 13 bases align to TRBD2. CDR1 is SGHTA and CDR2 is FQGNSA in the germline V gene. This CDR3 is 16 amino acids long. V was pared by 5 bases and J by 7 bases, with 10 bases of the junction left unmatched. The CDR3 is CASSQGLAGPHATQYF. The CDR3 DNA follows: TGTGCCAGCAGCCAGGGACTAGCGGGGCCCCACGCGACCCAGTACTTC.

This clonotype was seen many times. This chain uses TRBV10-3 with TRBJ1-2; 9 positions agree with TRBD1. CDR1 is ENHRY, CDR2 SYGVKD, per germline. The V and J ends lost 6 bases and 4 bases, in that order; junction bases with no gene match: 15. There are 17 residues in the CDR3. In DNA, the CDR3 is TGTGCCATCAGCCTTACGGGACAGGGAAGTCTGACCTATGGCTACACCTTC. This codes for CAISLTGQGSLTYGYTF.

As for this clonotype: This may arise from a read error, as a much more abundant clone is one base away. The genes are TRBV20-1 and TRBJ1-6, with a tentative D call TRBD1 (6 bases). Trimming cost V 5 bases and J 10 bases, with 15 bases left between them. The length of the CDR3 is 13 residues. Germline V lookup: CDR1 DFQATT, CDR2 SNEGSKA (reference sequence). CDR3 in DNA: TGCAGTGCTGGGGACGGGGGGCAATCACCCCTCCACTTT. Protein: CSAGDGGQSPLHF.

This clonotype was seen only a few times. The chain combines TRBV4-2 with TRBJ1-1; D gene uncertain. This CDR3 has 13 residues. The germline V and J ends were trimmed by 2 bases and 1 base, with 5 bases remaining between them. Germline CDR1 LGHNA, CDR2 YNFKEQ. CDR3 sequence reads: CASSQLKNTEAFF. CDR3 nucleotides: TGTGCCAGCAGCCAACTGAAGAACACTGAAGCTTTCTTT.

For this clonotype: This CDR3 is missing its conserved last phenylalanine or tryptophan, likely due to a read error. The CDR3 DNA sequence: TGTGCCAGCAGACAACTCCACCAG. Translating gives CASRQLHQ. This chain uses TRBV7-9 with TRBJ1-6; D unresolved. The germline V and J ends were trimmed by 6 bases and 16 bases, with 4 bases remaining between them. The CDR3 totals 8 residues. In germline, CDR1 is SEHNR, CDR2 FQNEAQ (reference sequence).

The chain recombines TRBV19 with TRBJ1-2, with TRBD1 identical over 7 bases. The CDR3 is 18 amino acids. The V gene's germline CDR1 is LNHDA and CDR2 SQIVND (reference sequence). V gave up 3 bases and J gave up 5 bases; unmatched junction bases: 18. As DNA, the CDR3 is TGTGCCAGTAGTATGGCCCAAGGACAGGAGCGTACCGAATATGGCTACACCTTC. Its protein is CASSMAQGQERTEYGYTF.

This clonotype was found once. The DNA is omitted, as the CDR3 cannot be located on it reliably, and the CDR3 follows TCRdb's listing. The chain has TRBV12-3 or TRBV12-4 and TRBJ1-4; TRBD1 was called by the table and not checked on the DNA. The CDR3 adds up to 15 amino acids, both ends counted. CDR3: CASRGQGSSVKNCFF.

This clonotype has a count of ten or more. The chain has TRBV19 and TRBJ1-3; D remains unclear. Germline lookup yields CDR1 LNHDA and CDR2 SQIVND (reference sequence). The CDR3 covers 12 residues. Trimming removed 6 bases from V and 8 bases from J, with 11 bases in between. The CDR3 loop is CASSPPSDTIYF. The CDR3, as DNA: TGTGCCAGTAGCCCCCCTTCAGACACCATATATTTT.

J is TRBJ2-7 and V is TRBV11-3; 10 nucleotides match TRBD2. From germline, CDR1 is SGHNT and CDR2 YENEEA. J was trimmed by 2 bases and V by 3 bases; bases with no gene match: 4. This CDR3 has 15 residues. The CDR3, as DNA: TGTGCCAGCAGCTTTGGACTAGCGGTAACCTACGAGCAGTACTTC. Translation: CASSFGLAVTYEQYF. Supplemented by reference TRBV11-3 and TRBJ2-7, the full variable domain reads EAGVVQSPRYKIIEKKQPVAFWCNPISGHNTLYWYLQNLGQGPELLIRYENEEAVDDSQLPKDRFSAERLKGVDSTLKIQPAELGDSAVYLCASSFGLAVTYEQYFGPGTRLTVT.

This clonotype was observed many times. CDR3 coding DNA: TGTGCCAGCAGGGCCCGGCTCGAGAACACTGAAGCTTTCTTT. This sequence encodes CASRARLENTEAFF. This rearrangement joins TRBV2 to TRBJ1-1, with D uncertain. V gave up 6 bases and J gave up 1 base, with 12 bases separating them. CDR3 length: 14 residues. Germline assignment: CDR1 SNHLY and CDR2 FYNNEI.